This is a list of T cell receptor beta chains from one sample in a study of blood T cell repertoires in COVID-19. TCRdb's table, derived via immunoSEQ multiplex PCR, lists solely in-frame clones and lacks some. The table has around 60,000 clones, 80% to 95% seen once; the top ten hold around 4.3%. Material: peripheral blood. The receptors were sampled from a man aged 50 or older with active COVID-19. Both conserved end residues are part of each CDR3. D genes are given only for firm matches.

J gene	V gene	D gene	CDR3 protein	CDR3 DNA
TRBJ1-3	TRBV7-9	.	CASSRGSSGNTIYF	TGTGCCAGCAGCCGGGGGAGCTCTGGAAACACCATATATTTT
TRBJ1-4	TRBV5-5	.	CASTIGTQGEKLFF	TGTGCCAGCACCATTGGCACCCAGGGTGAAAAACTGTTTTTT
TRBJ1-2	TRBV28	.	CASTLGGYKGGYTF	TGTGCCAGCACCCTTGGCGGCTATAAAGGAGGCTACACCTTC
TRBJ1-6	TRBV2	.	CASGNVQSPLHF	TGTGCCAGCGGAAATGTACAGTCACCCCTCCACTTT
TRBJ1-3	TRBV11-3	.	CASRILGADTIYF	TGTGCCAGCAGGATTCTGGGGGCGGACACCATATATTTT
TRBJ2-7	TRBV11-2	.	CASSLDRIYEQYF	TGTGCCAGCAGCTTAGATCGTATTTACGAGCAGTACTTC
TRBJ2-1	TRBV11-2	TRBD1	CASSLVVVGTGYSNEQFF	TGTGCCAGCAGCTTAGTAGTGGTTGGGACAGGATATAGCAATGAGCAGTTCTTC
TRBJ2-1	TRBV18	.	CASSPTRGASNEQFF	TGTGCCAGCTCGCCTACACGGGGGGCGTCGAATGAGCAGTTCTTC
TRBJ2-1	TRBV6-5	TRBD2	CASKPSGFGNEQFF	TGTGCCAGCAAGCCTAGCGGGTTCGGCAATGAGCAGTTCTTC
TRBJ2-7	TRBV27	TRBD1	CAIGQGAAYEQYF	TGTGCCATTGGGCAGGGGGCCGCCTACGAGCAGTACTTC
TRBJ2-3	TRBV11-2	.	CASRRSYSTDTQYF	TGTGCCAGCAGACGTAGCTACTCTACAGATACGCAGTATTTT
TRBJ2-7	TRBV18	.	CASSPGLPTYEQYF	TGTGCCAGCTCACCTGGACTACCTACCTACGAGCAGTACTTC
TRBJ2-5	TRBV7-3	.	CASSLTGEEWETQYF	TGTGCCAGCAGCTTAACAGGGGAGGAGTGGGAGACCCAGTACTTC
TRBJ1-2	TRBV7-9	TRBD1	CASSSRTGSGGYTF	TGTGCCAGCAGCTCCCGGACAGGGTCGGGTGGCTACACCTTC
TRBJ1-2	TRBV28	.	CASSLGGFYGYTF	TGTGCCAGCAGTTTGGGGGGGTTCTATGGCTACACCTTC
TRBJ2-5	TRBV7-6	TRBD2	CASSAGLVPRETQYF	TGTGCCAGCAGCGCCGGACTAGTTCCACGGGAGACCCAGTACTTC
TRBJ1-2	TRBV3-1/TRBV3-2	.	CASANGFGYTF	TGTGCCTCCGCGAATGGTTTTGGCTACACCTTC
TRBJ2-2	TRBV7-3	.	CASSLFTGWTGELFF	TGTGCCAGCAGCTTATTCACAGGTTGGACCGGGGAGCTGTTTTTT
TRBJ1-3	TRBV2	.	CASSPAVLIGDTIYF	TGTGCCAGCTCGCCTGCAGTGCTGATTGGAGACACCATATATTTT
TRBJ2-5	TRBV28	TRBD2	CASSSGGRAGETQYF	TGTGCCAGCAGTTCTGGCGGGAGGGCAGGGGAGACCCAGTACTTC